This section outlines one TCR beta chain sequence together with its context. What it binds is unknown. The data were taken from a study of CD8+ T cells in alopecia areata. On the study more broadly: Twice a day, 5 to 10 mg of oral tofacitinib was administered to treated patients. Study-wide findings and caveats: Scalp specimens additionally yield sequences from normal skin's resident alphabeta T cells. Higher clonality and more expanded CD8+ clones appeared in lesional than normal scalp.

RNA was extracted and reverse transcribed into cDNA as the sequencing template. The repertoire was sequenced with immunoSEQ multiplex PCR; TCRdb's copy has only in-frame clones and lacks some. The sample consists of almost 250,000 clones, about 68% of them appearing once. As part of sample collection, lesional scalp punch biopsies and peripheral blood were taken from alopecia areata patients. Source: CD4+ T cells sorted from blood, taken at week 0. The receptor was derived from a human donor with alopecia areata.

CDR3 loop: CAWRRGGGSETQYF. DNA for the CDR3: TGTGCCTGGAGGCGGGGGGGCGGTTCCGAGACCCAGTACTTC. This chain joins TRBV30 and TRBJ2-5, with 9 bases that match TRBD2. J lost 5 bases, V lost 3 bases, and 7 bases had no gene match. CDR3 length: 14 residues. Germline lookup yields CDR1 GTSNPN and CDR2 SVGIG (reference sequence).